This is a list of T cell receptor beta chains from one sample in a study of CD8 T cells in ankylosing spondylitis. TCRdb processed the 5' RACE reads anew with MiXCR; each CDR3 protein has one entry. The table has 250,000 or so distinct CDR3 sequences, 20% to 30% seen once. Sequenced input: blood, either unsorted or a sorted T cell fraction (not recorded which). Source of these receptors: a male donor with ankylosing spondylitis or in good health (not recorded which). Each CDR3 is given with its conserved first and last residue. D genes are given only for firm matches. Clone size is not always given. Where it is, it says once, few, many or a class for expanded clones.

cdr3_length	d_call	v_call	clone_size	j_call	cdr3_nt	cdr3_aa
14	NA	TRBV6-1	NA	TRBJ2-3	TGTGCCAGCAGTGAAGGGCCGGTCACAGATACGCAGTATTTT	CASSEGPVTDTQYF
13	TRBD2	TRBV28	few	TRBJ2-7	TGTGCCAGCAGCCCTAGCGGACCTTACGAGCAGTACTTC	CASSPSGPYEQYF
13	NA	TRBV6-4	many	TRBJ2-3	TGTGCCAGCAGTGCGAAGGAGGGGAATACGCAGTATTTT	CASSAKEGNTQYF
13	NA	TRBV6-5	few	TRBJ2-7	TGTGCCAGCAGTTACGGAGACGGAATCGAGCAGTACTTC	CASSYGDGIEQYF
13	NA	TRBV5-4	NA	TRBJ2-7	TGTGCCAGCAGCGCACCACCCTGGCTGGAGCAGTACTTC	CASSAPPWLEQYF
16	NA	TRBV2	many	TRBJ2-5	TGTGCCAGCAGTGAGGGCCAGTACGGTTCGGGGGAGACCCAGTACTTC	CASSEGQYGSGETQYF
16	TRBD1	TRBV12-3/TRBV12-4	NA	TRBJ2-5	TGTGCCAGCAGTTTAGGGCGCCGGACAGGGGGAGAGACCCAGTACTTC	CASSLGRRTGGETQYF
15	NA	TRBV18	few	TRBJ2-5	TGTGCCAGCGCCTCCCCTCGTGGAGTGGCGGAGACCCAGTACTTC	CASASPRGVAETQYF
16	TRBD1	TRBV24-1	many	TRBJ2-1	TGTGCCACCAGTGATTTAGGGACAGGGGGTTTCAATGAGCAGTTCTTC	CATSDLGTGGFNEQFF
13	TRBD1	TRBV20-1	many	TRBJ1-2	TGCAGTGCTAAGACAGGGGTTAACTATGGCTACACCTTC	CSAKTGVNYGYTF
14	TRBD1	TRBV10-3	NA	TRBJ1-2	TGTGCCATCAGCGGTGGACAGGGAAGCTATGGCTACACCTTC	CAISGGQGSYGYTF
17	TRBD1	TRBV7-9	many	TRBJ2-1	TGTGCCAGCAGCTCGCTCCGACAGGGGCCATCCTACAATGAGCAGTTCTTC	CASSSLRQGPSYNEQFF
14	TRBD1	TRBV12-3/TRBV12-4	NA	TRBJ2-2	TGTGCCACAACGGACAGGGGGCGAACCGGGGAGCTGTTTTTT	CATTDRGRTGELFF
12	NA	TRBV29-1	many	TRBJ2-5	TGCAGCGTTACCTCAGGCGTAGAGACCCAGTACTTC	CSVTSGVETQYF
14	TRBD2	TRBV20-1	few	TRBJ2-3	TGCAGTGCTCCGGCCGGGGGGGGAGGAGATACGCAGTATTTT	CSAPAGGGGDTQYF
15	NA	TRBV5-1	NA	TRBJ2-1	TGCGCCAGCAGCTTGGGACGTCAAAAGGGTGATGAGCAGTTCTTC	CASSLGRQKGDEQFF
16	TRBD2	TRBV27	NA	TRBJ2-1	TGTGCCAGCAGTCCCTGGGGAGCGGGGCGGTACAATGAGCAGTTCTTC	CASSPWGAGRYNEQFF
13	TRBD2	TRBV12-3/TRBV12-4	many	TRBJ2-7	TGTGCCAGCACCGCGGGACTATCCTACGAGCAGTACTTC	CASTAGLSYEQYF
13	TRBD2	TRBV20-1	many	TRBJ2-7	TGCAGTGCTATCCGGGGGGTCTCCTACGAGCAGTACTTC	CSAIRGVSYEQYF
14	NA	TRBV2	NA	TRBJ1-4	TGTGCCAGCAGTGTTCCTGAACGGGGTGAAAAACTGTTTTTT	CASSVPERGEKLFF
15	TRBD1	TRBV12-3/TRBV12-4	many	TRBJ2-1	TGTGCCAGCAGTCTACAGGGGAAGTTCTACAATGAGCAGTTCTTC	CASSLQGKFYNEQFF
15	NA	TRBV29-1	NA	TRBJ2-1	TGCAGCGTTGAAAAGGGGGATAGGGGGGACAATGAGCAGTTCTTC	CSVEKGDRGDNEQFF
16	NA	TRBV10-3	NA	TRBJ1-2	TGTGCCATCAGTGAGGGAAAAGGACACAGAAACTATGGCTACACCTTC	CAISEGKGHRNYGYTF
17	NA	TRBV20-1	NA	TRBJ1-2	TGCAGTGCTAGAGATCGAAGGAGGAGGGGAGGGAGTGGAGGCTACACCTTC	CSARDRRRRGGSGGYTF
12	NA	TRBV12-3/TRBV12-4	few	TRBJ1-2	TGTGCCAGCAGTTTTGGATACGATGGCTACACCTTC	CASSFGYDGYTF
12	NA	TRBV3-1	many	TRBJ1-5	TGTGCCAGCAGCCAAGATCAGGAGCCCCAGCATTTT	CASSQDQEPQHF
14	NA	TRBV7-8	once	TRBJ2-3	TGTGCCAGCAGCTTCGTCACAAGGGGAGATACGCAGTATTTT	CASSFVTRGDTQYF
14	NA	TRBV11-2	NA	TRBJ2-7	TGTGCCAGCAGCTCCTGGGACACCTCCTACGAGCAGTACTTC	CASSSWDTSYEQYF
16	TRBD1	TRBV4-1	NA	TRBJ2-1	TGCGCCAGCAGCCATCCCATGAGGGGGCTATACAATGAGCAGTTCTTC	CASSHPMRGLYNEQFF
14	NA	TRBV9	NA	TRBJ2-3	TGTGCCAGCAGCGTAGCCGGACGCACAGATACGCAGTATTTT	CASSVAGRTDTQYF
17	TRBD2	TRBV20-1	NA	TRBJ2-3	TGCAGTGCTATGTCCGGAGATGCGGGGGGGAAGGGTGATACGCAGTATTTT	CSAMSGDAGGKGDTQYF
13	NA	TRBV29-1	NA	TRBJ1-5	TGCAGCGTTCGCAGGGATAGCAATCAGCCCCAGCATTTT	CSVRRDSNQPQHF
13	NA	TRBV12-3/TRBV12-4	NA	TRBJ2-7	TGTGCCAGCAGTGGTACAGGGTTATCCGAGCAGTACTTC	CASSGTGLSEQYF
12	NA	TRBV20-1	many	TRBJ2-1	TGCAGTGCTGTCGGGACCTACAATGAGCAGTTCTTC	CSAVGTYNEQFF
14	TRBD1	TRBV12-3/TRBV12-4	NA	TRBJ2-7	TGTGCCAGCAGACCCACAGGGGTTCTCTACGAGCAGTACTTC	CASRPTGVLYEQYF